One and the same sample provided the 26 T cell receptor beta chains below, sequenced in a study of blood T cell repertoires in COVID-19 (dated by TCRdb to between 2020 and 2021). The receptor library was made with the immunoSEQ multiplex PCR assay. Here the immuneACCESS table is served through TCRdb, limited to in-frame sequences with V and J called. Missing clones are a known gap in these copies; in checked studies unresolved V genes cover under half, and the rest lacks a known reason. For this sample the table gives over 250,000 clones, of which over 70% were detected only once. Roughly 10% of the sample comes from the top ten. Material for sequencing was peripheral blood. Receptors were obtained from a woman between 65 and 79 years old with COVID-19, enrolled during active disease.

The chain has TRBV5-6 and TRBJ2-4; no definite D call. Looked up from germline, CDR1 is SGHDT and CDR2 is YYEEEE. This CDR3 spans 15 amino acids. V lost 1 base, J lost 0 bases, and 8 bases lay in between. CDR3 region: CASSLNSLAKNIQYF. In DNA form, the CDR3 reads TGTGCCAGCAGCTTGAACAGCCTAGCCAAAAACATTCAGTACTTC.

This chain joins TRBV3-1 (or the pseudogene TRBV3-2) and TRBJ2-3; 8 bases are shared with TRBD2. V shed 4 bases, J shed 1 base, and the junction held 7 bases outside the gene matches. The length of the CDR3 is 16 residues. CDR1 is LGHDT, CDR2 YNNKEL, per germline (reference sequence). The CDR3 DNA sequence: TGTGCCAGCAGCCTTCAGCGGGAGTTAGGCACAGATACGCAGTATTTT. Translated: CASSLQRELGTDTQYF.

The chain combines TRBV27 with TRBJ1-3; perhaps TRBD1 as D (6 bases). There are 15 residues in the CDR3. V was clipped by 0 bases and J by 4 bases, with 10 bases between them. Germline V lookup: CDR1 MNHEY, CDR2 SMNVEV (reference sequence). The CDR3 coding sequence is TGTGCCAGCAGTTTATCGGGGGCATACGGAAACACCATATATTTT. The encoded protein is CASSLSGAYGNTIYF.

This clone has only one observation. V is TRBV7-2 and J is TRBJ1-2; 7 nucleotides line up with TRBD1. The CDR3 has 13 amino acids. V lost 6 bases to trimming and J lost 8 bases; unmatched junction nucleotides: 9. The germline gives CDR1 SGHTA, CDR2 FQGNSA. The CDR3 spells CASSRDRVEGYTF. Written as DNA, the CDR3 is TGTGCCAGCAGTCGAGACAGGGTAGAGGGCTACACCTTC.

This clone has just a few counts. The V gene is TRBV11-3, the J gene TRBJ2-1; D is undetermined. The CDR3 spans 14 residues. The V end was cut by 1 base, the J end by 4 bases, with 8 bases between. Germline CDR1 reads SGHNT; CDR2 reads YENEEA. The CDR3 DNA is TGTGCCAGCAGCTTAGCCGGGTTATACAATGAGCAGTTCTTC. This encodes CASSLAGLYNEQFF.

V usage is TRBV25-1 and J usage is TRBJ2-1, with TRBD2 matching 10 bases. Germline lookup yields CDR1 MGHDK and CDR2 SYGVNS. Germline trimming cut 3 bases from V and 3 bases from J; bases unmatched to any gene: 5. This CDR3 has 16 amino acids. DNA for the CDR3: TGTGCCAGCAGTGATACTAGCGGGACGAACTACAATGAGCAGTTCTTC. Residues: CASSDTSGTNYNEQFF.

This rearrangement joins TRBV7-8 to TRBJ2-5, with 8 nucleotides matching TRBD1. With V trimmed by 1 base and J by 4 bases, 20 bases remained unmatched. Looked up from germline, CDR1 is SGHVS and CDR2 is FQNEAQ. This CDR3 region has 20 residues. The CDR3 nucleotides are TGTGCCAGCAGCTTAGATGGGGCGGGGACAGGAGTCTTATTTGGAGAGACCCAGTACTTC. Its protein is CASSLDGAGTGVLFGETQYF. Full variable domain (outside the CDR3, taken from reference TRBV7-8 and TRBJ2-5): GAGVSQSPRYKVAKRGQDVALRCDPISGHVSLFWYQQALGQGPEFLTYFQNEAQLDKSGLPSDRFFAERPEGSVSTLKIQRTQQEDSAVYLCASSLDGAGTGVLFGETQYFGPGTRLLVL.

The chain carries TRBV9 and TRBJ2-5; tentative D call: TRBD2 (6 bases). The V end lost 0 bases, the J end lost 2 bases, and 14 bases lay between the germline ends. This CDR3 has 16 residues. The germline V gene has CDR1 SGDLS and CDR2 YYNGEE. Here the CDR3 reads CASSVVLALRQETQYF. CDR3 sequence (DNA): TGTGCCAGCAGCGTAGTGCTAGCGCTGAGACAAGAGACCCAGTACTTC.

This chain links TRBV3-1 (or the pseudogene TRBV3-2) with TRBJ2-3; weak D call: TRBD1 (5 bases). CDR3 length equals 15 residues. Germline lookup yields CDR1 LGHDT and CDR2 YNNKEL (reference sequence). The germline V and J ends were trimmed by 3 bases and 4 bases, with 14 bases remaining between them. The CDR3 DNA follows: TGTGCCAGCAGCCATACCGCGGTAGGGGCAGATACGCAGTATTTT. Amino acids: CASSHTAVGADTQYF.

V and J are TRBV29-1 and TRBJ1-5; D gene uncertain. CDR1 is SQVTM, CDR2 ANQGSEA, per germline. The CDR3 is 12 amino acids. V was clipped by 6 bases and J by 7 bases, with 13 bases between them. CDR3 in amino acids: CSVKDGGQPQHF. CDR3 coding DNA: TGCAGCGTGAAGGACGGAGGGCAGCCCCAGCATTTT. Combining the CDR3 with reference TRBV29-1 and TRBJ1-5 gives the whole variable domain SAVISQKPSRDICQRGTSLTIQCQVDSQVTMMFWYRQQPGQSLTLIATANQGSEATYESGFVIDKFPISRPNLTFSTLTVSNMSPEDSSIYLCSVKDGGQPQHFGDGTRLSIL.

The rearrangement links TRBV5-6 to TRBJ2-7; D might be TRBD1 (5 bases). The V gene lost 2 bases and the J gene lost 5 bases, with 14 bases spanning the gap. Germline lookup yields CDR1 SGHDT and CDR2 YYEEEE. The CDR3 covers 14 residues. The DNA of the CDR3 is TGTGCCAGCAGCTTAAGGGGAAACTCGGACGAGCAGTACTTC. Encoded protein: CASSLRGNSDEQYF.

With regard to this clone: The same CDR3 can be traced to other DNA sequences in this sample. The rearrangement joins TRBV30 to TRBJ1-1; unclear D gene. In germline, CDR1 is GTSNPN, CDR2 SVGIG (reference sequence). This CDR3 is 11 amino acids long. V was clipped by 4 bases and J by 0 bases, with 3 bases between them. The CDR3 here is CAWTVNTEAFF. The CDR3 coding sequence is TGTGCCTGGACAGTGAACACTGAAGCTTTCTTT.

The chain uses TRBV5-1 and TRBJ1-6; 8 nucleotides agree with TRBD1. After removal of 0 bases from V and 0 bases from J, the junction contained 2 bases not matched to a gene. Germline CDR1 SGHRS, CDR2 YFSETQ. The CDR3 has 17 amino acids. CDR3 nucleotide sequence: TGCGCCAGCAGCTTGGTAGGACAGGGCTCCTATAATTCACCCCTCCACTTT. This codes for CASSLVGQGSYNSPLHF.

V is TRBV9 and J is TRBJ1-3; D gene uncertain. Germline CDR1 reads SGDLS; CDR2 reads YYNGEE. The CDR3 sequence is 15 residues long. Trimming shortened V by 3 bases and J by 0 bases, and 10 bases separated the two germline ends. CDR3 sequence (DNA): TGTGCCAGCAGCGCACAAACCAGCTCTGGAAACACCATATATTTT. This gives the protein CASSAQTSSGNTIYF.

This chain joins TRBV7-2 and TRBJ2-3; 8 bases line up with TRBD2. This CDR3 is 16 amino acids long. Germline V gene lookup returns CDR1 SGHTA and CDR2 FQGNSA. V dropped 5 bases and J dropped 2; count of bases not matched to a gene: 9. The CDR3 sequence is CASSLQGGRNTDTQYF. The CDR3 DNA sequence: TGTGCCAGCAGCCTCCAAGGCGGGAGGAACACAGATACGCAGTATTTT.

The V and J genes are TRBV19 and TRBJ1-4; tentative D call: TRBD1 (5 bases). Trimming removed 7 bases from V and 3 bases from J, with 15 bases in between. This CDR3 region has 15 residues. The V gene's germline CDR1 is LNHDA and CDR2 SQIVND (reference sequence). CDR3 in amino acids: CASMEGPEANEKLFF. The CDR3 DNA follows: TGTGCCAGTATGGAGGGACCCGAGGCTAATGAAAAACTGTTTTTT.

CDR3 DNA: TGTGCCTGGAGTCCTACAGGTAATCAGCCCCAGCATTTT. It specifies CAWSPTGNQPQHF. The J gene is TRBJ1-5, the V gene TRBV30; D perhaps matches TRBD1 (5 bases). The ends were cut back, 2 bases at V and 4 bases at J, with 9 bases in the middle. This CDR3 spans 13 amino acids. Germline CDR1 reads GTSNPN; CDR2 reads SVGIG (reference sequence).

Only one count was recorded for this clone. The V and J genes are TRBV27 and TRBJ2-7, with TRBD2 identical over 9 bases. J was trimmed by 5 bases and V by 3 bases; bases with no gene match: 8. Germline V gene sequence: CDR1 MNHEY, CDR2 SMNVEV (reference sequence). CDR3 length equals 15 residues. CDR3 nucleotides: TGTGCCAGCAGTTTGGGGCGGGAGGGCCGGAACGAGCAGTACTTC. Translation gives CASSLGREGRNEQYF.

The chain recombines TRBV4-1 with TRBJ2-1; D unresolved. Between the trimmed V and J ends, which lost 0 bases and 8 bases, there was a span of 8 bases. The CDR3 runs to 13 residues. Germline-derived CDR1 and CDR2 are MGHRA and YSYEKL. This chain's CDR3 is CASSQDRPDEQFF. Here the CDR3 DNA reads TGCGCCAGCAGCCAAGACAGGCCAGATGAGCAGTTCTTC.

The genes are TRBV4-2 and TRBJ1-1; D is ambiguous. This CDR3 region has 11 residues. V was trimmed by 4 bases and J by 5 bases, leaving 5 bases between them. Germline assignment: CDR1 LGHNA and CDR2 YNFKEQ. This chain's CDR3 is CASSRETEAFF. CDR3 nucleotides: TGTGCCAGCAGCCGGGAGACTGAAGCTTTCTTT.

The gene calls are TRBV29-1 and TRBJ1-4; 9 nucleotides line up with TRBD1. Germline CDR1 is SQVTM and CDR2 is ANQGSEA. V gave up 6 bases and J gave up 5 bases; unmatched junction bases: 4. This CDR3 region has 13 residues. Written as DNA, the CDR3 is TGCAGCGTGTTACAGGGGGCGAATGAAAAACTGTTTTTT. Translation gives CSVLQGANEKLFF.

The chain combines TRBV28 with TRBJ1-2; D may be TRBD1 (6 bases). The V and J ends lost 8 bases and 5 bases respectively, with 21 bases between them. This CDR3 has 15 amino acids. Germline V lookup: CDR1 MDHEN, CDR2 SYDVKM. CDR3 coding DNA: TGTGCCAGCCTTAAAACGGGGGGCGCCTATTATGGCTACACCTTC. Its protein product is CASLKTGGAYYGYTF.

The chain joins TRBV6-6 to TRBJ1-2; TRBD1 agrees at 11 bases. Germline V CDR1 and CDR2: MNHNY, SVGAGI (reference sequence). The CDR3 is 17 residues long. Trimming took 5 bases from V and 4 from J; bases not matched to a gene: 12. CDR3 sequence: CASSRGDRGSISYGYTF. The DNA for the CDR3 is TGTGCCAGCAGTCGGGGGGACAGGGGGAGTATCAGCTATGGCTACACCTTC.

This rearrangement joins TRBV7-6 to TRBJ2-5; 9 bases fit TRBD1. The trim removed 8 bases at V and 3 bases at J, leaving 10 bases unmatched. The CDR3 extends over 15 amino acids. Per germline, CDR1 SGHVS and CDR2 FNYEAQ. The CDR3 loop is CASSEPGQGKETQYF. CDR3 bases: TGTGCCAGCTCAGAACCGGGACAGGGAAAAGAGACCCAGTACTTC.

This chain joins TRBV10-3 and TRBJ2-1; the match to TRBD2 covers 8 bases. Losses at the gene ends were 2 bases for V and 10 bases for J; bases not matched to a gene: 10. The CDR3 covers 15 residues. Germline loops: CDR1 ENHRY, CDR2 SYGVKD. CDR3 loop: CAISEQPAGVGEQFF. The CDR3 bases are TGTGCCATCAGTGAGCAGCCAGCGGGAGTAGGGGAGCAGTTCTTC.

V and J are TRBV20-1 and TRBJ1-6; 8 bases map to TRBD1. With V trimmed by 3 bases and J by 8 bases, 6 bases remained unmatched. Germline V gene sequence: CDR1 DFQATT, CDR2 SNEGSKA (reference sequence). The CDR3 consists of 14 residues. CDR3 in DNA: TGCAGTGCTAGTAGGACAGGGCGCGATTCACCCCTCCACTTT. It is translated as CSASRTGRDSPLHF.